A selection of T cell receptor beta chains follows, all from one sample in a study of blood T cell repertoires in COVID-19. Generated by immunoSEQ multiplex PCR, the TCRdb table keeps only in-frame clones and is missing some. The sample lists 330,000 or so clones, about 92% occurring once. Sequenced input: PBMCs or T cells enriched from blood (not recorded which). Source of these receptors: a woman in her thirties who had recovered from COVID-19. Each CDR3 is given with its conserved first and last residue. The order of the fields is CDR3 protein, CDR3 DNA, J gene, V gene, clone size, D gene. The D gene is left open where the match is weak. Clone size is shown for a subset of rows, as once, few, many or a class of expanded clone.

CASSSLREQYF TGTGCCAGCAGTTCACTCCGGGAGCAGTACTTC TRBJ2-7 TRBV28 few .
CASSFPAGGDTQYF TGTGCCAGCAGTTTTCCCGCGGGAGGTGATACGCAGTATTTT TRBJ2-3 TRBV28 . TRBD2
CASSPGGTGTDTQYF TGTGCCAGCAGCCCAGGGGGCACGGGCACAGATACGCAGTATTTT TRBJ2-3 TRBV7-3 . TRBD1
CASSVVLGDTQYF TGTGCCAGCAGCGTAGTTCTCGGGGATACGCAGTATTTT TRBJ2-3 TRBV9 . .
CATNRDIPYEQYF TGTGCCACCAACCGGGACATCCCCTACGAGCAGTACTTC TRBJ2-7 TRBV28 . .
CASISPPGQPYEQYF TGTGCCAGCATCAGCCCCCCGGGACAACCCTACGAGCAGTACTTC TRBJ2-7 TRBV28 . .
CASNPGGVAGEFGNEQFF TGTGCCAGCAACCCTGGCGGGGTAGCGGGAGAGTTTGGCAATGAGCAGTTCTTC TRBJ2-1 TRBV28 . TRBD2
CASSATGVTEAFF TGTGCCAGCAGCGCGACAGGGGTGACTGAAGCTTTCTTT TRBJ1-1 TRBV12-3/TRBV12-4 . TRBD1
CASSSQATNYGYTF TGTGCCAGTAGTAGCCAGGCGACTAACTATGGCTACACCTTC TRBJ1-2 TRBV19 once .
CASSLVGGTANTEAFF TGTGCCAGCAGTCTAGTGGGCGGGACGGCGAACACTGAAGCTTTCTTT TRBJ1-1 TRBV27 . .
CASSPDTEAFF TGTGCCAGCAGCCCCGACACTGAAGCTTTCTTT TRBJ1-1 TRBV7-2 . .
CASSPPSGPYEQYF TGCGCCAGCAGCCCACCTAGCGGGCCCTACGAGCAGTACTTC TRBJ2-7 TRBV4-1 . TRBD2
CASSKVLYSTGVETQYF TGTGCCAGCAGCAAAGTTCTATACAGTACAGGGGTGGAGACCCAGTACTTC TRBJ2-5 TRBV21-1 . .
CASSEGQASGNTIYF TGTGCCAGCAGTGAGGGACAGGCCTCTGGAAACACCATATATTTT TRBJ1-3 TRBV2 . TRBD1
CASSFLAGRSYNEQFF TGCGCCAGCAGCTTTCTAGCGGGGCGCTCCTACAATGAGCAGTTCTTC TRBJ2-1 TRBV5-1 . TRBD2
CASSPAWGQTQETQYF TGTGCCAGCAGCCCCGCGTGGGGACAGACCCAAGAGACCCAGTACTTC TRBJ2-5 TRBV11-3 . TRBD1
CASSLEQGATEAFF TGTGCCAGCAGTCTAGAACAGGGGGCCACTGAAGCTTTCTTT TRBJ1-1 TRBV28 . TRBD1
CASSPGGENQPQHF TGTGCCAGCAGCCCAGGGGGAGAGAATCAGCCCCAGCATTTT TRBJ1-5 TRBV2 . TRBD1